These T cell receptor beta chains were read from a single sample in a study of patients and donors after allogeneic stem cell transplantation. MiXCR, applied by TCRdb to the RT-PCR reads, yields one record per CDR3 protein. The table includes some 150,000 distinct CDR3 sequences, about two fifths detected once. Material for sequencing was blood, either unsorted or a sorted T cell fraction (not recorded which). The receptor source for this set is a human donor who was either an allogeneic HSCT recipient or a stem cell or donor lymphocyte infusion donor (not recorded which). It is not recorded whose cells these are; they may come from a transplant donor. Each CDR3 is given without its conserved first and last residue.

v_gene	j_gene	CDR3aa
TRBV4-1	TRBJ1-1	ASSQELRRRAEAF
TRBV27	TRBJ1-2	ASSLIRTGRRYGYT
TRBV25-1	TRBJ1-5	ASSKSQGNQPQH
TRBV9	TRBJ1-4	ASSATGGDPPNEKLF
TRBV27	TRBJ1-6	ASSSPLQGIFSLH
TRBV4-2	TRBJ1-1	ASSQEGAFGAF
TRBV3-1	TRBJ2-3	ASSQGLAGGQSTDTQY
TRBV7-2	TRBJ1-6	ASSLDTKALH
TRBV12-3/TRBV12-4	TRBJ1-3	ASSYRDRNINTIY
TRBV10-3	TRBJ1-1	AISEPGQPNTEAF
TRBV10-3	TRBJ2-3	AITGDTDTQY
TRBV5-1	TRBJ1-2	ASSAGGAGYGYT
TRBV28	TRBJ1-5	ASTPARDSNQPQH
TRBV7-9	TRBJ2-1	ASSLGQGGF
TRBV20-1	TRBJ2-3	SAREKGLVADTQY
TRBV6-5	TRBJ1-4	ASSYSRWGGNEKLF
TRBV6-5	TRBJ2-1	ASSKGQPRSYNEQF
TRBV29-1	TRBJ1-4	SVEDPQGKEKLF
TRBV4-1	TRBJ1-1	ASILWATANTEAF
TRBV3-1	TRBJ1-5	ASSLQGVVNQPQH
TRBV9	TRBJ1-3	ASSGFSGISGNTIY
TRBV9	TRBJ2-2	ASSVVAGFTGELF
TRBV5-1	TRBJ2-2	ASSPRDGTGELF
TRBV27	TRBJ1-4	ASSLSRGTTNEKLF
TRBV3-1	TRBJ2-1	ASSQESFGRYNEQF
TRBV7-3	TRBJ1-3	ASSKQGSGNTIY
TRBV12-3/TRBV12-4	TRBJ2-3	ASSLSMGSLTDTQY
TRBV11-2	TRBJ2-1	ASSGELAGKQF
TRBV12-3/TRBV12-4	TRBJ2-3	ASRPRQIGTSTDTQY
TRBV7-6	TRBJ2-2	ASSWKAGELF
TRBV27	TRBJ2-7	ASNPPWGGRGVYEQY
TRBV12-3/TRBV12-4	TRBJ1-3	ASSLFQGNSGNTIY
TRBV5-1	TRBJ1-1	ASSVKGDTEAF
TRBV7-2	TRBJ1-6	ASSLERLGANRDSPLH
TRBV12-3/TRBV12-4	TRBJ2-5	ASSLAGLQETQY
TRBV5-5	TRBJ2-1	ASSLGSGGASSYNEQF
TRBV5-1	TRBJ2-7	ASSLSVGGASYEQY
TRBV12-3/TRBV12-4	TRBJ1-1	ASRGTGGTEAF
TRBV25-1	TRBJ1-1	ASSASEVSTEAF
TRBV20-1	TRBJ1-2	SASSNPNYGYT
TRBV4-2	TRBJ1-1	ASSHLQGGMNTEAF
TRBV20-1	TRBJ2-3	SASGGHEVDTQY
TRBV19	TRBJ1-1	ASSVMGTEAF
TRBV6-6	TRBJ1-2	ASSDEQINYGYT
TRBV9	TRBJ1-1	ASSRGHEAF